This T cell receptor beta chain emerged from a study of T cell responses to AZD1222 COVID-19 vaccine listed by TCRdb under 2021. In the study overall: TCR sequencing was performed for 230 to 250 trial participants, of whom some 200 were given two doses of AZD1222 and about 25 were given two doses of MenACWY control vaccine. Enrollment into the trials was organized by age into subgroups of 18-55, 56-69 and 70-plus years, and those subgroups contained about 150, 27 and 61 TCR-sequenced participants, respectively.

Notes on this clone: Its antigen is unknown. Per-base qualities were not stored, and no clone one base away is much larger.

Interpreted using the paper, the time point label stands for: about 28 days (+/-7) after the second vaccine dose. AZD1222 recipients given second doses at about 4 weeks or at about 12 weeks were pooled, since spike-specific TCR depth and breadth were not found to differ between the two schedules. Vaccinee samples were obtained from the UK trials COV001 and COV002, which included a single-blind randomized controlled phase 2/3 trial of AZD1222 (ChAdOx1 nCoV-19) in healthy adults. For TCRbeta chain sequencing, PBMC samples were collected from trial participants at day 0 and at day 28 after the second dose. V loses 6 bases of germline sequence and J loses 0 bases, and the interval between the two ends is 15 bases. Taken from cysteine to phenylalanine, the CDR3 has 16 residues. Only the CDR3 region is kept as DNA, spanning 48 bases read in frame from base 1. CDR1 and CDR2 are read off the germline V gene as MNHEY and SVGEGT.

The investigation overall reported the following: Because no day 14 peak-response samples were available, repertoires were characterized only after the peak T cell response. Most participants were white British and females outnumbered males, and the authors suggested that clonal diversity may have been underestimated. In the small 56-69-year group, the increase in depth fell short of significance, most likely because of low power. Conclusions about previously exposed vaccinees are limited, since just five or six AZD1222 recipients were seropositive for SARS-CoV-2 at baseline. CD4 TCRs associated with the vaccine covered the entire spike protein, and the dominant responses were in regions 160-218 and 743-854. After two AZD1222 doses, spike-specific TCR breadth and depth were significantly higher than at day 0 and than in MenACWY recipients. Epitopes outside the regions mutated in the B.1.351 and B.1.1.7 variants were reportedly recognized by nearly half of the unique spike-specific TCRs.

The CDR3 regions of human TCRbeta chains were analyzed by immunosequencing. The paper's data handling went like this. TCRs in the repertoires were compared against a reference library of SARS-CoV-2-specific TCRs that had been generated with the MIRA antigen-specificity platform. Breadth was defined as the fraction of unique TCRs that were SARS-CoV-2-associated. Depth was defined as the fraction of total T cells that were SARS-CoV-2-associated. Using the MIRA data, every spike-specific TCR was mapped to the spike region that the TCR reacted to and assigned to either a CD4 or a CD8 class. Log10-transformed breadth and depth values were compared by one-way ANOVA with Sidak's multiple comparisons tests. TCRdb stores this immuneACCESS table with in-frame sequences only. Part of the clones is absent; in the studies checked, under half of the shortfall reflects unresolved V genes, and no reason is known for the rest. The V and J calls and the clone size are those of that table, but D and trimming were determined from the DNA. Present in this sample are 100,000 to 150,000 clones, about nine tenths of which were seen just once. In total, the top ten clones hold 0.9% to 1.4% of the sample.

Sequenced material: peripheral blood, taken 28 days after the second AZD1222 dose. The clonotype was recovered from an adult who received the AZD1222 COVID-19 vaccine. This sequence uses TRBV6-2 or TRBV6-3 and TRBJ1-5; confidence is insufficient to name the D gene. The bases read TGTGCCAGCAGCTCCCCGAGAGGTGGTAGCAATCAGCCCCAGCATTTT. Its translation reads: CASSSPRGGSNQPQHF.